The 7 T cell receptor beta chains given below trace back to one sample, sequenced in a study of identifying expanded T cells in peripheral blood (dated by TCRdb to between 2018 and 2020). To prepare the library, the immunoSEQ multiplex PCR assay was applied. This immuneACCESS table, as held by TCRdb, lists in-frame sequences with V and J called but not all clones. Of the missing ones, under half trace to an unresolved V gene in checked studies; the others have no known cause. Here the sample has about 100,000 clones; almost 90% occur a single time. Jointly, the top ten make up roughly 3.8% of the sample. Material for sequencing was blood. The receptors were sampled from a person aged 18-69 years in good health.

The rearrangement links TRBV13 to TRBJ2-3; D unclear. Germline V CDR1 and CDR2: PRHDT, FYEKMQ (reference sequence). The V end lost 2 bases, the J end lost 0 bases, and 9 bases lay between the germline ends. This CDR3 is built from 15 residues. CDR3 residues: CASSLFGLSTDTQYF. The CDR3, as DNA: TGTGCCAGCAGCTTATTCGGGCTGAGCACAGATACGCAGTATTTT.

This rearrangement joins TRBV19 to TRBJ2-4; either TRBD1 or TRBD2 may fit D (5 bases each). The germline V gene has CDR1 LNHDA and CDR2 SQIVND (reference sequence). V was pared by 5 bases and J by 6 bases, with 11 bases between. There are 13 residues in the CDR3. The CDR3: CASSLRGTNIQYF. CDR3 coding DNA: TGTGCCAGTAGTCTCCGGGGCACAAACATTCAGTACTTC.

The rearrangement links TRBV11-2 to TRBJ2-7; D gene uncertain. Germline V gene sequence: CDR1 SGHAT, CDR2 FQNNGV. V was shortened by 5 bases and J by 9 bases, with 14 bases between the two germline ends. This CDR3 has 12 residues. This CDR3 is CASSHRRITQYF. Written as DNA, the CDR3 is TGTGCCAGCAGCCACCGACGGATTACGCAGTACTTC.

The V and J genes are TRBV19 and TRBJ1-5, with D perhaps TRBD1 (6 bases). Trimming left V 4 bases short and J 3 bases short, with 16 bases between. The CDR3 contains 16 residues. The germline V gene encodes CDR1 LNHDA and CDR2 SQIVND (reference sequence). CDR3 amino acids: CASSTIRTAYNQPQHF. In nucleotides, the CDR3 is TGTGCCAGTAGTACAATCAGGACAGCCTACAATCAGCCCCAGCATTTT.

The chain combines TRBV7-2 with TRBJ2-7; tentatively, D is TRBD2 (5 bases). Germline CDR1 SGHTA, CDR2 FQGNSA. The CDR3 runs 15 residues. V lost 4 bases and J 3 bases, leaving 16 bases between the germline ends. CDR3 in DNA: TGTGCCAGCAGCTACGTGGGGAGAGGGCTCTACGAGCAGTACTTC. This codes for CASSYVGRGLYEQYF.

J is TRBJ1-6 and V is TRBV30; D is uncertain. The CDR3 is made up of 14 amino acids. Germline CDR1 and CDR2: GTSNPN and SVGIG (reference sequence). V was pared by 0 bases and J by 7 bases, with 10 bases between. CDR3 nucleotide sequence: TGTGCCTGGAGTGTCGCCAGGTACAATTCACCCCTCCACTTT. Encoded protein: CAWSVARYNSPLHF.

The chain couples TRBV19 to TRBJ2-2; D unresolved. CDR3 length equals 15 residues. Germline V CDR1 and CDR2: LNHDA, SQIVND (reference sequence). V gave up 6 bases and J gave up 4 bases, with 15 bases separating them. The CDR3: CASRLNRVVTGELFF. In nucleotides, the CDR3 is TGTGCCAGTAGGCTTAACAGAGTGGTCACCGGGGAGCTGTTTTTT. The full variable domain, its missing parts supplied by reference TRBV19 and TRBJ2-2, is DGGITQSPKYLFRKEGQNVTLSCEQNLNHDAMYWYRQDPGQGLRLIYYSQIVNDFQKGDIAEGYSVSREKKESFPLTVTSAQKNPTAFYLCASRLNRVVTGELFFGEGSRLTVL.